This T cell receptor beta chain was observed in a study of T cell repertoires in MIS-A myocarditis. Trimming removed 0 bases at V and 6 bases at J, with 14 bases between. This CDR3 spans 15 amino acids. Germline V lookup: CDR1 SGDLS, CDR2 YYNGEE. The method was immunoSEQ multiplex PCR; TCRdb's version includes in-frame clones alone and lacks a portion of them. The sample records 10,000 to 12,000 clones, 65% to 90% being singletons. This clone was found a few times. This chain connects TRBV9 to TRBJ2-3; perhaps TRBD2 as D (7 bases). This sequence originates from a man younger than 35 with fulminant myocarditis from multisystem inflammatory syndrome in adults (MIS-A) after COVID-19. The material sequenced was right ventricle heart tissue obtained at autopsy. This CDR3 reads CASSVVGGARDTQYF. CDR3 sequence (DNA): TGTGCCAGCAGCGTAGTAGGGGGGGCAAGGGATACGCAGTATTTT.